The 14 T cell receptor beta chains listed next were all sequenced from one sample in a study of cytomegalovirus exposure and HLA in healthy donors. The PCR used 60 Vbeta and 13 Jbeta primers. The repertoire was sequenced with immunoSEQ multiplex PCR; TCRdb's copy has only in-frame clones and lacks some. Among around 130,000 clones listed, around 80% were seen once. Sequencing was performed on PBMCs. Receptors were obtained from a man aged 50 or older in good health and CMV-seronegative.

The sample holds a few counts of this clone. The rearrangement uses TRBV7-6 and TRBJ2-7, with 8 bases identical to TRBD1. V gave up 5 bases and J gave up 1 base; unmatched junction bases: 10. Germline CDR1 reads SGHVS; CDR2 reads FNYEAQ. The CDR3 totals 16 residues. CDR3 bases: TGTGCCAGCAGCCCCCGACAGGGGATTGGGTCCTACGAGCAGTACTTC. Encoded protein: CASSPRQGIGSYEQYF. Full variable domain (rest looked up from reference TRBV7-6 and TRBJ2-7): GAGVSQSPRYKVTKRGQDVALRCDPISGHVSLYWYRQALGQGPEFLTYFNYEAQQDKSGLPNDRFSAERPEGSISTLTIQRTEQRDSAMYRCASSPRQGIGSYEQYFGPGTRLTVT.

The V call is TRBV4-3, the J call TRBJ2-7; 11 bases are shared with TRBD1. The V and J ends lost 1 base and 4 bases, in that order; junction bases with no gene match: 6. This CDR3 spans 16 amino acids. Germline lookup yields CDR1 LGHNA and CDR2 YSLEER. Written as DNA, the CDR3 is TGCGCCAGCAGCCAAGGGCTAGGGACAGGGGGATACGAGCAGTACTTC. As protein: CASSQGLGTGGYEQYF.

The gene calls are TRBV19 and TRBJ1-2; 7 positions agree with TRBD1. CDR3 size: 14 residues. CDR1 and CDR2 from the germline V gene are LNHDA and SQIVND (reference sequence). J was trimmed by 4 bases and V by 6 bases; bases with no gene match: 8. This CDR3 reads CASSPQGSGYGYTF. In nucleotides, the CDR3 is TGTGCCAGTAGCCCACAGGGGTCAGGCTATGGCTACACCTTC.

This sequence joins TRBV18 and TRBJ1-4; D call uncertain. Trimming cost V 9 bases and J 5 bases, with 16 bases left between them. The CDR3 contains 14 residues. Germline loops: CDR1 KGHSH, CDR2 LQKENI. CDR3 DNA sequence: TGTGCCAGTCTCGAGGGCGCTTCAAATGAAAAACTGTTTTTT. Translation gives CASLEGASNEKLFF.

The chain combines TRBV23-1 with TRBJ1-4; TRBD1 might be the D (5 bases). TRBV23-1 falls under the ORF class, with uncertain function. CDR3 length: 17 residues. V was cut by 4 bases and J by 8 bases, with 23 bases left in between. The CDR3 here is CASSLHGRGVAGEKLFF. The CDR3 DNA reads TGCGCCAGCAGTCTACACGGCCGGGGGGTCGCCGGAGAAAAACTGTTTTTT.

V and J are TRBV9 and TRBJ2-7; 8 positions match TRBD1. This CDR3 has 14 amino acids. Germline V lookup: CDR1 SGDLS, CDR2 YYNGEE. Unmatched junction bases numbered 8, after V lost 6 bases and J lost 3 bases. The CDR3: CASTPGTGVYEQYF. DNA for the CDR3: TGTGCCAGCACCCCCGGGACAGGAGTCTACGAGCAGTACTTC.

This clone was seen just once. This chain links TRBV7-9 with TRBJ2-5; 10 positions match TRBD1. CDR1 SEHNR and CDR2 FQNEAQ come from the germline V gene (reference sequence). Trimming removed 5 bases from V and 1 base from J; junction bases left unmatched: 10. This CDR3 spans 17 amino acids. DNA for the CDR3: TGTGCCAGCAGCCTCAGTGACGGGACAGGGGCCCAAGAGACCCAGTACTTC. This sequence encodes CASSLSDGTGAQETQYF.

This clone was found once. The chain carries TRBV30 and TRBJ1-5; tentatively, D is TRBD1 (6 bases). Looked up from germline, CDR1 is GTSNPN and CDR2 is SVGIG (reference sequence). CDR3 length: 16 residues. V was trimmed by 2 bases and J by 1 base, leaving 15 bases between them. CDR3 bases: TGTGCCTGGAGTAGGGAGGGGGGGTGGAGCAATCAGCCCCAGCATTTT. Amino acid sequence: CAWSREGGWSNQPQHF.

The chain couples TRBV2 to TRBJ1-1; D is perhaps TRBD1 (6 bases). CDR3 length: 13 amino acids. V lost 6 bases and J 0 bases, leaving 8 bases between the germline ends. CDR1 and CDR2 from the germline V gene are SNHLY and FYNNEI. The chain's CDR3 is CASSGQMNTEAFF. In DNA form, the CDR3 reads TGTGCCAGCAGCGGACAGATGAACACTGAAGCTTTCTTT.

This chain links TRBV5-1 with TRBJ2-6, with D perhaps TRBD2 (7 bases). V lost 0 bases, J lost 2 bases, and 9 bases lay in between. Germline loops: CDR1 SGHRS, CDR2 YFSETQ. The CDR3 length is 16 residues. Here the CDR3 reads CASSLGGGTGANVLTF. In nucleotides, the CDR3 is TGCGCCAGCAGCTTGGGGGGGGGCACTGGGGCCAACGTCCTGACTTTC.

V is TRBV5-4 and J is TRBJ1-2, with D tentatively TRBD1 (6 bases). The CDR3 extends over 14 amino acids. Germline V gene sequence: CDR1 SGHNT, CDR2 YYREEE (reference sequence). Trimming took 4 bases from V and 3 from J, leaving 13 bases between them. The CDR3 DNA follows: TGTGCCAGCAGCATCCTGACAGGCTACTATGGCTACACCTTC. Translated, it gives CASSILTGYYGYTF. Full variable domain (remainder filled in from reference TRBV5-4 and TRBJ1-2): ETGVTQSPTHLIKTRGQQVTLRCSSQSGHNTVSWYQQALGQGPQFIFQYYREEENGRGNFPPRFSGLQFPNYSSELNVNALELDDSALYLCASSILTGYYGYTFGSGTRLTVV.

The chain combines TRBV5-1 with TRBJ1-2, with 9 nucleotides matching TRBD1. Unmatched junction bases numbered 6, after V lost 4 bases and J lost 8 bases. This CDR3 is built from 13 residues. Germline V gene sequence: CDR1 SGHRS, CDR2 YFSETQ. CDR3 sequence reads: CASSAGQGDGYTF. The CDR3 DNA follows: TGCGCCAGCAGCGCGGGACAGGGTGACGGCTACACCTTC.

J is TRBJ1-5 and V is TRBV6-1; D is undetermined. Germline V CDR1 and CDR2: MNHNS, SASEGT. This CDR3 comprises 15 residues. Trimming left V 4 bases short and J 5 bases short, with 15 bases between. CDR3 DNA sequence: TGTGCCAGCAGTGGAGGGATAGCCTCTTATCAGCCCCAGCATTTT. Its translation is CASSGGIASYQPQHF.

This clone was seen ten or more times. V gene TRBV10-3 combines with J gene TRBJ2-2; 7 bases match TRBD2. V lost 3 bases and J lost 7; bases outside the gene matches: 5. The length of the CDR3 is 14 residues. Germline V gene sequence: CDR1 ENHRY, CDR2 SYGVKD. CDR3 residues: CAISDWLADGELFF. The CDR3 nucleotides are TGTGCCATCAGTGATTGGCTAGCGGACGGGGAGCTGTTTTTT.